One sample yielded the 26 T cell receptor beta chains listed below, sequenced in a study of blood T cell repertoires in COVID-19. Here immunoSEQ multiplex PCR was the method, and the copy in TCRdb shows in-frame clones only, minus some. The sample lists around 60,000 clones; 72% were seen once. The specimen sequenced was peripheral blood. The receptors stem from a woman aged 70-85 years with COVID-19, enrolled during active disease.

This sequence joins TRBV7-8 and TRBJ1-2; 9 nucleotides line up with TRBD1. Germline CDR1 reads SGHVS; CDR2 reads FQNEAQ. The length of the CDR3 is 17 residues. The V and J ends lost 1 base and 4 bases, in that order; junction bases with no gene match: 10. The CDR3 loop reads CASSLVGTGSKVYGYTF. The CDR3 bases are TGTGCCAGCAGCTTAGTTGGGACAGGGAGTAAAGTCTATGGCTACACCTTC.

The sample holds a few counts of this clone. This chain's CDR3 is CASYGHGGSSYNEQFF. The CDR3 DNA reads as TGTGCCAGCTATGGGCACGGGGGAAGCTCCTACAATGAGCAGTTCTTC. The chain combines TRBV19 with TRBJ2-1; a possible D gene is TRBD2 (6 bases). Germline V gene sequence: CDR1 LNHDA, CDR2 SQIVND (reference sequence). The CDR3 has 16 amino acids. V lost 9 bases and J 0 bases, leaving 18 bases between the germline ends.

The chain couples TRBV5-4 to TRBJ1-2, with TRBD1 as a possible D gene (6 bases). V shed 4 bases and J shed 1 base, with 8 bases lying between them. Per the germline V gene, CDR1 is SGHNT and CDR2 is YYREEE (reference sequence). The CDR3 spans 13 residues. The CDR3: CASSVDSNYGYTF. Written as DNA, the CDR3 is TGTGCCAGCAGCGTGGACAGTAACTATGGCTACACCTTC.

The rearrangement joins TRBV7-2 to TRBJ2-7; D is perhaps TRBD2 (6 bases). Trimming left V 5 bases short and J 5 bases short, with 19 bases between. Germline CDR1 reads SGHTA; CDR2 reads FQGNSA. The CDR3 runs 15 residues. CDR3 nucleotide sequence: TGTGCCAGCAGCCCCTCCTCCGGGAGTCCCCACGAGCAGTACGTC. As protein: CASSPSSGSPHEQYV.

The chain couples TRBV9 to TRBJ2-1; TRBD2 is a possible D gene (6 bases). Between the trimmed V and J ends, which lost 4 bases and 5 bases, there was a span of 16 bases. This CDR3 has 15 residues. Per the germline V gene, CDR1 is SGDLS and CDR2 is YYNGEE. For the CDR3, the DNA is TGTGCCAGCAGCCCGGATATGTTAGCGGACAATGAGCAGTTCTTC. Amino acid sequence: CASSPDMLADNEQFF.

V and J are TRBV27 and TRBJ1-6, with D perhaps matching TRBD1 (5 bases). CDR3 length: 15 residues. Germline assignment: CDR1 MNHEY and CDR2 SMNVEV (reference sequence). Trimming shortened V by 5 bases and J by 7 bases, and 15 bases separated the two germline ends. This CDR3 reads CASSQRAEGNSPLHF. The CDR3 DNA follows: TGTGCCAGCAGTCAGCGGGCCGAGGGGAATTCACCCCTCCACTTT.

The gene calls are TRBV27 and TRBJ2-3, with unresolved D. The germline CDR1 and CDR2 sequences are MNHEY and SMNVEV (reference sequence). The CDR3 has 15 amino acids. Trimming took 3 bases from V and 0 from J, leaving 10 bases between them. The CDR3 here is CASSFATSSTDTQYF. The CDR3, as DNA: TGTGCCAGCAGTTTTGCGACTTCTAGCACAGATACGCAGTATTTT.

CDR3 sequence (DNA): TGTGCCAGCAGCTTAACTAGCGGGACAACATACAATGAGCAGTTCTTC. Translated, it gives CASSLTSGTTYNEQFF. V usage is TRBV7-3 and J usage is TRBJ2-1; 8 positions match TRBD2. The CDR3 runs to 16 residues. Germline trimming cut 0 bases from V and 4 bases from J; bases unmatched to any gene: 5. From germline, CDR1 is SGHTA and CDR2 FQGTGA.

The genes are TRBV11-3 and TRBJ2-1, with a tentative D call TRBD2 (5 bases). V lost 2 bases to trimming and J lost 5 bases, with 13 bases between them. Germline-derived CDR1 and CDR2 are SGHNT and YENEEA. This CDR3 has 15 residues. This CDR3 is CASSLRRFYNNEQFF. CDR3 in DNA: TGTGCCAGCAGCTTACGGAGGTTCTATAACAATGAGCAGTTCTTC. Full variable domain (missing parts from reference TRBV11-3 and TRBJ2-1): EAGVVQSPRYKIIEKKQPVAFWCNPISGHNTLYWYLQNLGQGPELLIRYENEEAVDDSQLPKDRFSAERLKGVDSTLKIQPAELGDSAVYLCASSLRRFYNNEQFFGPGTRLTVL.

The V gene is TRBV29-1, the J gene TRBJ1-1; the match to TRBD1 covers 7 bases. The ends lost 3 bases at V and 5 bases at J; junction bases unmatched: 3. Germline CDR1 is SQVTM and CDR2 is ANQGSEA. This CDR3 comprises 12 residues. In DNA, the CDR3 is TGCAGCGTTGAGGGCAGGGGGACTGAAGCTTTCTTT. Residues: CSVEGRGTEAFF.

In this sample, this clone turned up a few times. This chain joins TRBV7-9 and TRBJ2-7, with TRBD1 matching 7 bases. The CDR3 contains 13 residues. V trimming: 4 bases; J trimming: 6 bases; junction bases outside the gene matches: 6. The germline V gene encodes CDR1 SEHNR and CDR2 FQNEAQ (reference sequence). The CDR3 spells CASSYDRVGEQYF. Here the CDR3 DNA reads TGTGCCAGCAGCTACGACAGGGTCGGCGAGCAGTACTTC.

Ten or more counts support this clone. J is TRBJ1-2 and V is TRBV2, with 11 bases that match TRBD1. CDR1 SNHLY and CDR2 FYNNEI come from the germline V gene. V lost 5 bases, J lost 5 bases, and 4 bases stayed unmatched. The CDR3 is made up of 14 amino acids. The CDR3 region has the DNA TGTGCCAGCAGTCGCGGACAGGGGGCTTATGGCTACACCTTC. As protein: CASSRGQGAYGYTF. Complete variable domain (other parts from reference TRBV2 and TRBJ1-2): EPEVTQTPSHQVTQMGQEVILRCVPISNHLYFYWYRQILGQKVEFLVSFYNNEISEKSEIFDDQFSVERPDGSNFTLKIRSTKLEDSAMYFCASSRGQGAYGYTFGSGTRLTVV.

This clone has only a few counts. Other DNA sequences in the sample encode the same CDR3. The V call is TRBV7-2, the J call TRBJ2-7; the D gene is possibly TRBD2 (6 bases). Looked up from germline, CDR1 is SGHTA and CDR2 is FQGNSA. The CDR3 contains 12 residues. V lost 5 bases to trimming and J lost 3 bases, with 8 bases between them. The DNA of the CDR3 is TGTGCCAGCAGCCCCGGGAGCTACGAGCAGTACTTC. It translates to CASSPGSYEQYF. Filled out from reference TRBV7-2 and TRBJ2-7, the complete variable domain reads GAGVSQSPSNKVTEKGKDVELRCDPISGHTALYWYRQSLGQGLEFLIYFQGNSAPDKSGLPSDRFSAERTGGSVSTLTIQRTQQEDSAVYLCASSPGSYEQYFGPGTRLTVT.

This clone showed up just once. The rearrangement uses TRBV6-5 and TRBJ2-7; 9 bases agree with TRBD2. CDR1 is MNHEY and CDR2 is SVGAGI in the germline V gene. This CDR3 has 15 residues. Trimming took 8 bases from V and 5 from J; bases not matched to a gene: 13. CDR3 in amino acids: CASLGWREGRDEQYV. CDR3 DNA: TGTGCCAGCTTGGGGTGGCGGGAGGGCCGCGACGAGCAGTACGTC.

V usage is TRBV6-2 or TRBV6-3 and J usage is TRBJ1-5; 7 bases are a match to TRBD1. CDR3 length: 16 residues. The germline CDR1 and CDR2 sequences are MNHEY and SVGEGT. The V and J ends lost 0 bases and 3 bases, in that order; junction bases with no gene match: 5. CDR3 region: CASSYSPDRVNQPQHF. DNA of the CDR3: TGTGCCAGCAGTTACTCCCCCGACAGGGTCAATCAGCCCCAGCATTTT.

A single count supports this clone. The V call is TRBV2, the J call TRBJ2-3, with 14 bases identical to TRBD2. V lost 8 bases and J lost 3; bases outside the gene matches: 4. Per germline, CDR1 SNHLY and CDR2 FYNNEI. The CDR3 covers 15 residues. In DNA form, the CDR3 reads TGTGCCAGCCTGGGACTAGCGGGGGAAACAGATACGCAGTATTTT. Encoded protein: CASLGLAGETDTQYF.

This clone was observed a few times. The V call is TRBV27, the J call TRBJ1-2; D perhaps matches TRBD1 (5 bases). Germline-derived CDR1 and CDR2 are MNHEY and SMNVEV (reference sequence). The CDR3 consists of 16 residues. Trimming removed 2 bases at V and 5 bases at J, with 18 bases between. The CDR3 sequence: CASSLRRAVGGYGYTF. The CDR3 DNA follows: TGTGCCAGCAGTTTAAGGCGCGCGGTGGGGGGATATGGCTACACCTTC.

The chain carries TRBV27 and TRBJ2-1, with 11 bases aligning to TRBD1. CDR1 and CDR2 from the germline V gene are MNHEY and SMNVEV (reference sequence). V lost 5 bases, J lost 6 bases, and 6 bases stayed unmatched. The CDR3 is made up of 15 amino acids. The CDR3: CASSVFGTGGNEQFF. CDR3 coding DNA: TGTGCCAGCAGTGTTTTCGGGACAGGGGGCAATGAGCAGTTCTTC.

The chain is built from TRBV29-1 and TRBJ1-2, with TRBD1 matching over 10 bases. Germline V gene data show CDR1 as SQVTM and CDR2 as ANQGSEA. V was clipped by 7 bases and J by 6 bases; unmatched bases: 8. The length of the CDR3 is 13 residues. CDR3 nucleotide sequence: TGCAGCGCCCAAAAGGGACAGGGGCATGGCTACACCTTC. This gives the protein CSAQKGQGHGYTF. Variable domain in full (rest from reference TRBV29-1 and TRBJ1-2): SAVISQKPSRDICQRGTSLTIQCQVDSQVTMMFWYRQQPGQSLTLIATANQGSEATYESGFVIDKFPISRPNLTFSTLTVSNMSPEDSSIYLCSAQKGQGHGYTFGSGTRLTVV.

V is TRBV10-2 and J is TRBJ2-1, with 10 positions matching TRBD2. With 1 base clipped from V and 0 bases from J, the junction kept 15 bases outside the gene matches. The V gene's germline CDR1 is WSHSY and CDR2 SAAADI. The CDR3 has 21 residues. The CDR3 DNA follows: TGCGCCAGCAGTGAGTTTCTGCGAAATAGCGGGGGGCTAAACTCCTACAATGAGCAGTTCTTC. This translates into CASSEFLRNSGGLNSYNEQFF.

V gene TRBV18 combines with J gene TRBJ1-2, with D unresolved. Germline CDR1 reads KGHSH; CDR2 reads LQKENI. V was clipped by 2 bases and J by 4 bases, with 23 bases between them. The length of the CDR3 is 18 residues. DNA of the CDR3: TGTGCCAGCTCACCATTACTTCATCGTCGGGGATCCCCCTATGGCTACACCTTC. Protein: CASSPLLHRRGSPYGYTF.

The V call is TRBV9, the J call TRBJ2-5, with a weak D call TRBD1 (5 bases). This CDR3 spans 15 amino acids. V was clipped by 0 bases and J by 1 base, with 10 bases between them. Germline CDR1 SGDLS, CDR2 YYNGEE. DNA for the CDR3: TGTGCCAGCAGCGTAGGGGTAGGGGCCCAAGAGACCCAGTACTTC. Its translation: CASSVGVGAQETQYF.

This rearrangement joins TRBV27 to TRBJ2-5, with TRBD2 matching 11 bases. The CDR3 consists of 15 residues. Germline CDR1 MNHEY, CDR2 SMNVEV (reference sequence). V gave up 7 bases and J gave up 1 base; unmatched junction bases: 5. CDR3 DNA sequence: TGTGCCAGCACCGCCGGGACTAGCGGCCAAGAGACCCAGTACTTC. It translates to CASTAGTSGQETQYF.

This clone showed up just a few times. The chain couples TRBV5-1 to TRBJ2-2; tentative D call: TRBD2 (5 bases). Germline lookup yields CDR1 SGHRS and CDR2 YFSETQ. This CDR3 region has 16 residues. V lost 7 bases and J 6 bases, leaving 22 bases between the germline ends. The CDR3 DNA is TGCGCCAGCCTCGCCCGTTCCGGCGAGGGCTCCGGGGAGCTGTTTTTT. Encoded protein: CASLARSGEGSGELFF.

The V call is TRBV12-3 or TRBV12-4, the J call TRBJ1-5; D is uncertain. The CDR3 covers 13 residues. V lost 3 bases and J lost 4, with 7 bases in between. CDR3 in amino acids: CASSLTGNQPQHF. CDR3 bases: TGTGCCAGCAGTTTGACGGGGAATCAGCCCCAGCATTTT.

The chain recombines TRBV3-1 (or the pseudogene TRBV3-2) with TRBJ1-1; D is possibly TRBD1 (6 bases). The CDR3 length is 15 residues. Germline V lookup: CDR1 LGHDT, CDR2 YNNKEL (reference sequence). Trimming pared 1 base from V and 4 bases from J, leaving 13 bases between. The CDR3 nucleotides read TGTGCCAGCAGCCAAGTCCCGACAGGTCGCACTGAAGCTTTCTTT. Translation: CASSQVPTGRTEAFF.